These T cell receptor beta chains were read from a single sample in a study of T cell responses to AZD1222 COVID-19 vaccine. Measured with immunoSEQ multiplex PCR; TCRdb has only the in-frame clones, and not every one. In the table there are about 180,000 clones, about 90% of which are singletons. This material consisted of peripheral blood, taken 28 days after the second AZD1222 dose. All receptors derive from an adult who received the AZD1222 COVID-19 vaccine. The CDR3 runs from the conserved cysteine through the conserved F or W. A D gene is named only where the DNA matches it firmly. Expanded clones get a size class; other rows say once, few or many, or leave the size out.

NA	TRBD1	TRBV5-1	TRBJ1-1	TGCGCCAGCAGCACCGGACAGGGCGGCACTGAAGCTTTCTTT	CASSTGQGGTEAFF
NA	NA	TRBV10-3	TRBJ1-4	TGTGCCATCAGTGGTGGGGGTCAAGAACTGTTTTTT	CAISGGGQELFF
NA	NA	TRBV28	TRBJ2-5	TGTGCCAGCAGTTTAAGGCGGATGTACCAAGAGACCCAGTACTTC	CASSLRRMYQETQYF
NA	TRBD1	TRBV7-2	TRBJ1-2	TGTGCCAGCAGCCCCAAGGGGCAGGGGGCGAGTGGCTACACCTTC	CASSPKGQGASGYTF
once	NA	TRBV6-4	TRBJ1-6	TGTGCCAGCAGTGACTCGGGAGGGGCCGGTTCACCCCTCCACTTT	CASSDSGGAGSPLHF
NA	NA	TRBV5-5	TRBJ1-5	TGTGCCAGCAGCTTACAGGGAAGCAATCAGCCCCAGCATTTT	CASSLQGSNQPQHF
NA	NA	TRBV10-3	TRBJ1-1	TGTGCCATCGGCCTAATGAACACTGAAGCTTTCTTT	CAIGLMNTEAFF
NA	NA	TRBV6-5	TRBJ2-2	TGTGCCAGTTTCAGGGGGGGAAGTACCGGGGAGCTGTTTTTT	CASFRGGSTGELFF
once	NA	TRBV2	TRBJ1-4	TGTGCCAGCGGACAGCAGGGCAGGGTCGGAGAAAAACTGTTTTTT	CASGQQGRVGEKLFF
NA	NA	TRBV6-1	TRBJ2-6	TGTGCCAGCAGTGAACAGAGAGCTGGGGCCAACGTCCTGACTTTC	CASSEQRAGANVLTF
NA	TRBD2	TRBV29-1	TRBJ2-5	TGCAGCGCGATACCGGGGGGGTTATGGGAGACCCAGTACTTC	CSAIPGGLWETQYF
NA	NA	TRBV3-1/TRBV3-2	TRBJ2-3	TGTGCCAGCAGCCAAGATACGGGAGCCCCACACGATACGCAGTATTTT	CASSQDTGAPHDTQYF
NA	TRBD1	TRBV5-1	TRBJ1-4	TGCGCCAGCAGCTTCAGGACAGGTTCGGAAAAACTGTTTTTT	CASSFRTGSEKLFF
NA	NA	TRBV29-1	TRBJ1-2	TGCAGCGAACAATCGGGGTCTTTTGGCTACACCTTC	CSEQSGSFGYTF
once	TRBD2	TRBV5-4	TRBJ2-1	TGTGCCAGCAGCTTAGGACTAGCGACGGCTGGAGAGCAGTTCTTC	CASSLGLATAGEQFF
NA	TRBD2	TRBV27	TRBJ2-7	TGTGCCAGCAGTTTAGGACTAGGCTACGAGCAGTACTTC	CASSLGLGYEQYF
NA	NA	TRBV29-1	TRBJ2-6	TGCAGCGCAGGCTCTGGGGCCAACGTCCTGACTTTC	CSAGSGANVLTF
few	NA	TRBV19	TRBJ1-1	TGTGCCAGTAGTATTAACAGAGAAACTGAAGCTTTCTTT	CASSINRETEAFF
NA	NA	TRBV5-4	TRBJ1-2	TGTGCCAGCAGCTTTTGGAGGGCAGGAGGTGGCTACACCTTC	CASSFWRAGGGYTF
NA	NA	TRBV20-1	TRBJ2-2	TGCAGTGCTAGTTCAGCGGGTTCGAACACCGGGGAGCTGTTTTTT	CSASSAGSNTGELFF
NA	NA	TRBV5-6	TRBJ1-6	TGTGCCAGCAGCTCAAGGGGCACAACGAGGAATTCACCCCTCCACTTT	CASSSRGTTRNSPLHF
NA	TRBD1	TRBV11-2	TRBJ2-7	TGTGCCAGCAGCCCGGACAGGGACCACGAGCAGTACTTC	CASSPDRDHEQYF
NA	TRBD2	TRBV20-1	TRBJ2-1	TGCAGTGCTAGTTCGGGCGGGAGCTTTGTTGGTGAGCAGTTCTTC	CSASSGGSFVGEQFF
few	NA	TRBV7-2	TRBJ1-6	TGTGCCAGCAGCTTAGGTCTAAGGGCTGACAATTCACCCCTCCACTTT	CASSLGLRADNSPLHF
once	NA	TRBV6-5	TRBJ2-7	TGTGCCAGCAGTTACACAGGGCTCTACGAGCAGTACTTC	CASSYTGLYEQYF
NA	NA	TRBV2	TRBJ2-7	TGTGCCAGCAGGGGGGGCTACGAGCAGTACTTC	CASRGGYEQYF
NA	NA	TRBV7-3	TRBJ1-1	TGTGCCAGCAGCGTAGAGGCGAACACTGAAGCTTTCTTT	CASSVEANTEAFF
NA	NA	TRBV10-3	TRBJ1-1	TGTGCCATCAGTGGATTGGGGAACACTGAAGCTTTCTTT	CAISGLGNTEAFF
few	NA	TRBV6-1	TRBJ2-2	TGTGCCAGCAGTGTTCAAACAGGGACCTATTCCGGGGAGCTGTTTTTT	CASSVQTGTYSGELFF
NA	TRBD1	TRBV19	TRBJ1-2	TGTGCCAGTACCACCGCGACAGGGAAGGGTGGCTACACCTTC	CASTTATGKGGYTF
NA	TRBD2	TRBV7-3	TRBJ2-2	TGTGCCAGCAGTCTTAGCGGGAGGGCCAACACCGGGGAGCTGTTTTTT	CASSLSGRANTGELFF
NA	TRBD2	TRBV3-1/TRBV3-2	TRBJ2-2	TGTGCCAGCAGCCAAATAGGACTAGCGGGGGGCAGGATCGCGAACACCGGGGAGCTGTTTTTT	CASSQIGLAGGRIANTGELFF
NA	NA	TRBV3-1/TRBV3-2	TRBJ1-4	TGTGCCAGCAGCCAAGGCGGCAGCCAAGGAAAACTGTTTTTT	CASSQGGSQGKLFF
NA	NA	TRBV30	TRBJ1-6	TGTGCCTGGAGTAACCGGGGCCATAATTCACCCCTCCACTTT	CAWSNRGHNSPLHF
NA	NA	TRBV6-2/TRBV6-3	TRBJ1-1	TGTGCCAGCAGTTACAAAGTGAACACTGAAGCTTTCTTT	CASSYKVNTEAFF
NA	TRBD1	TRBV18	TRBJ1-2	TGTGCCAGCTCATCAGGGGGCGACTATGGCTACACCTTC	CASSSGGDYGYTF
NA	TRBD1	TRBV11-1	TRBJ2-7	TGTGCCAGCAGCTGGGACAGGGGACAACTGGACGAGCAGTACTTC	CASSWDRGQLDEQYF
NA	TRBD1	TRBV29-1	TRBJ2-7	TGCAGCGTTGCCGCTCCCCTCAGGGACAGCTCCTACGAGCAGTACTTC	CSVAAPLRDSSYEQYF
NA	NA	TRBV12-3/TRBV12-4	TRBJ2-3	TGTGCCAGCAGTTTTCCTAGCCGAGATACGCAGTATTTT	CASSFPSRDTQYF
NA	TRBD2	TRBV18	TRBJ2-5	TGTGCCAGCTCACACGGGACTAGCGGGAGTGGAGAGGAGACCCAGTACTTC	CASSHGTSGSGEETQYF
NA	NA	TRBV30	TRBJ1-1	TGTGCCTGGAGTGTACTTGGGGGGGAGAATGAAGCTTTCTTT	CAWSVLGGENEAFF
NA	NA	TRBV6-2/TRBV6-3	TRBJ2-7	TGTGCCAGCAGTTACGAGGTTCTACGGGGGGCCGAGCAGTACTTC	CASSYEVLRGAEQYF
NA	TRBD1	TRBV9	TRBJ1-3	TGTGCCAGCAGCGTAGGACAGGGGGCGCCTGGAAACACCATATATTTT	CASSVGQGAPGNTIYF
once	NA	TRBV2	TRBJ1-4	TGTGCCAGGGGGACACTTAATGAAAAACTGTTTTTT	CARGTLNEKLFF
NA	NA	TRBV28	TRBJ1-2	TGTGCCAGCAGCACAGGGACTTATGGCTACACCTTC	CASSTGTYGYTF
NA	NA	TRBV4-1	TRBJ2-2	TGCGCCACCGGTAGGGGTCAGGGGAACACCGGGGAGCTGTTTTTT	CATGRGQGNTGELFF